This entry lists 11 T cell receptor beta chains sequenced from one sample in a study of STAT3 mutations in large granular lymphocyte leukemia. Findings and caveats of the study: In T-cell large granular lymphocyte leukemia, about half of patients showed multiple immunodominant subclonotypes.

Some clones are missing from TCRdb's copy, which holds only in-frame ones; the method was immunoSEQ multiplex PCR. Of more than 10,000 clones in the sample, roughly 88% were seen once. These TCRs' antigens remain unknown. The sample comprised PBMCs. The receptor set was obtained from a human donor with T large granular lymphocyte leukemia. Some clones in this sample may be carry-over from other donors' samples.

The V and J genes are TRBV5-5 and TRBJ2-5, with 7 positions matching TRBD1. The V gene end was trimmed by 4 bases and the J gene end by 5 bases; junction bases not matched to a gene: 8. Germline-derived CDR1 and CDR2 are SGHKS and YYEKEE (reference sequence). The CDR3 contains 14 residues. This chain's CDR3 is CASSPTQGRETQYF. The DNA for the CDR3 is TGTGCCAGCAGCCCTACACAGGGGCGGGAGACCCAGTACTTC.

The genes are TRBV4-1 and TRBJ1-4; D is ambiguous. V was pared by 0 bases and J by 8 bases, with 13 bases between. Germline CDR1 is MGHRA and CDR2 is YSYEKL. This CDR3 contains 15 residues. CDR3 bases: TGCGCCAGCAGCCAAGAAGGGCAAATGGGGGAAAAACTGTTTTTT. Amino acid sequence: CASSQEGQMGEKLFF.

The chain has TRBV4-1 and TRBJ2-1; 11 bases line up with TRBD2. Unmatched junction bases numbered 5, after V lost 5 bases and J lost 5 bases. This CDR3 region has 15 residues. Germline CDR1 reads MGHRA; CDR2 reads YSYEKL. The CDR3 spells CASSTTSGGNNEQFF. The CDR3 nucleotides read TGCGCCAGCAGCACTACTAGCGGGGGCAACAATGAGCAGTTCTTC.

The CDR3 nucleotides are TGTGCCAGCAGTCTTAATTATGGCTACACCTTC. Amino acids: CASSLNYGYTF. This sequence joins TRBV28 and TRBJ1-2; D is unresolved. The CDR3 covers 11 residues. The germline V gene encodes CDR1 MDHEN and CDR2 SYDVKM. V lost 5 bases and J 5 bases, leaving 6 bases between the germline ends.

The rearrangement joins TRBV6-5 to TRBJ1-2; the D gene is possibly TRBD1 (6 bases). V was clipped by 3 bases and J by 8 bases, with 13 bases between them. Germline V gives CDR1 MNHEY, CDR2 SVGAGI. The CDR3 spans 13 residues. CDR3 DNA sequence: TGTGCCAGCAGTTATTCCAGGGGTAGAGGCTACACCTTC. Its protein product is CASSYSRGRGYTF.

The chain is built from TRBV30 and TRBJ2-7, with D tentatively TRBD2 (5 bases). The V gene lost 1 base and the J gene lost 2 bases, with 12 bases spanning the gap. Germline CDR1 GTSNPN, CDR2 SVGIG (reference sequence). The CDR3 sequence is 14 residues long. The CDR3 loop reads CAWSDGVAPYEQYF. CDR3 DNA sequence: TGTGCCTGGAGTGACGGGGTAGCCCCCTACGAGCAGTACTTC.

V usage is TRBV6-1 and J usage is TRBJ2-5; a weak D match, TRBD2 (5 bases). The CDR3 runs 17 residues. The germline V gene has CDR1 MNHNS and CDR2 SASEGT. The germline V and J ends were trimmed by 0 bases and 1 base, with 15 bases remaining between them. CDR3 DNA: TGTGCCAGCAGTGAAGCGGAAGTAGCGCCAAGCCAAGAGACCCAGTACTTC. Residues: CASSEAEVAPSQETQYF.

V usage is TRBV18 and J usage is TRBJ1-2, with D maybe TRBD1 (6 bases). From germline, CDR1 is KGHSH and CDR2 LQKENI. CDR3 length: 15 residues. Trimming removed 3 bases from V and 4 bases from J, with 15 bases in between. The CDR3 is CASSPPGGLGYGYTF. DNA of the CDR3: TGTGCCAGCTCACCCCCGGGGGGCCTCGGCTATGGCTACACCTTC.

In DNA, the CDR3 is TGTGCCAGCTCGGGGGAGTATGACGGGGAGCTGTTTTTT. It is translated as CASSGEYDGELFF. The chain joins TRBV2 to TRBJ2-2, with D possibly TRBD2 on 6 matching bases. Trimming shortened V by 8 bases and J by 7 bases, and 14 bases separated the two germline ends. This CDR3 has 13 residues. Germline V gene data show CDR1 as SNHLY and CDR2 as FYNNEI.

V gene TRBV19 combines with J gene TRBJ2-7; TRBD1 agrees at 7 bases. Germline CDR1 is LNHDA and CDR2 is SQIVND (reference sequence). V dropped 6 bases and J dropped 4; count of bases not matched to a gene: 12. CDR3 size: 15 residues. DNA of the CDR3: TGTGCCAGTAGGGCCCGGGACAGCTCCGAGTACGAGCAGTACTTC. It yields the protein CASRARDSSEYEQYF.

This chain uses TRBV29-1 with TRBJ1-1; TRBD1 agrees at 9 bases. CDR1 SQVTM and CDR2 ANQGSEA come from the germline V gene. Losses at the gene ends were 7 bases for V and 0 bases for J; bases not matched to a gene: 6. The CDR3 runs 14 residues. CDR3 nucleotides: TGCAGCGACACAGGGGGCCCCATGAACACTGAAGCTTTCTTT. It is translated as CSDTGGPMNTEAFF.